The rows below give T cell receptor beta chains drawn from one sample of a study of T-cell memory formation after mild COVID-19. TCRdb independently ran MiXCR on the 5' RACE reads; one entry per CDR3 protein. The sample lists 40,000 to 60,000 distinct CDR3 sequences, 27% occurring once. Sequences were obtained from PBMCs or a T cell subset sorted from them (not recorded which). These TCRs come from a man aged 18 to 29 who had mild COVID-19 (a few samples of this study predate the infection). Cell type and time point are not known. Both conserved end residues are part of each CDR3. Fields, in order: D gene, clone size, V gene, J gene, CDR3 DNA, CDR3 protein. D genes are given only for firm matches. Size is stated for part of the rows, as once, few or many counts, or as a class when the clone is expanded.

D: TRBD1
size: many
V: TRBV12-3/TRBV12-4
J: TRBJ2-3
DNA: TGTGCCAGCAGACAGGAAGAGGTCGGGACAGCTAGCACAGATACGCAGTATTTT
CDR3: CASRQEEVGTASTDTQYF

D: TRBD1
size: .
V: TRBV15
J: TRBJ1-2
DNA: TGTGCCACCAGCACTGACGGGACAGCCTATGGCTACACCTTC
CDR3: CATSTDGTAYGYTF

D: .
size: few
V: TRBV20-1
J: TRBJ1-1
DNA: .
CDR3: CSARVGVGAFF

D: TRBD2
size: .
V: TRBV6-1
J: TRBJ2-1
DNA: TGTGCCAGCAGCCGTGGGGGACTAGCGGGGGTGGCCTACAATGAGCAGTTCTTC
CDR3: CASSRGGLAGVAYNEQFF

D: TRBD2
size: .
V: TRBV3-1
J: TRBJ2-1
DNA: TGTGCCAGCAGCCCCCTTGGGGGGGACAATGAGCAGTTCTTC
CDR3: CASSPLGGDNEQFF

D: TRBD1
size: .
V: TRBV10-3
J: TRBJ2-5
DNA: TGTGCCATCAGTGAGTCGTTCAGACAGGGCGAGGAGACCCAGTACTTC
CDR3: CAISESFRQGEETQYF

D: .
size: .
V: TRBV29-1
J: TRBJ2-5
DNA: TGCAGCGTGCAGCCTGCTGGTCATCAAGAGACCCAGTACTTC
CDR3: CSVQPAGHQETQYF

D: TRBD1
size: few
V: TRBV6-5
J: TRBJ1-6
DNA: TGTGCCAGCAGTTACGAGGGGGCAGATTCACCCCTCCACTTT
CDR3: CASSYEGADSPLHF

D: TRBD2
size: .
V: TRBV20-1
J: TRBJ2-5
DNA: TGCAGTCCACGGGGGGGCGTGGAGACCCAGTACTTC
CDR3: CSPRGGVETQYF

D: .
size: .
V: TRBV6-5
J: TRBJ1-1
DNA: TGTGCCAGCGGAGGTAGGGGATCATCGAACACTGAAGCTTTCTTT
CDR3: CASGGRGSSNTEAFF

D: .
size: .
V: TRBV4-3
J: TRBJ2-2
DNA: TGCGCCAGCAGCCAAGGTCACTACCGAACCGGGGAGCTGTTTTTT
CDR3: CASSQGHYRTGELFF

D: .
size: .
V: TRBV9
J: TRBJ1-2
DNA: TGTGCCAGCAGCGCCGCGGGACCCACTAACTATGGCTACACCTTC
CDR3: CASSAAGPTNYGYTF

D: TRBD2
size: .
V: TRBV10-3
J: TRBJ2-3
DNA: TGTGCCATCAGTGGATCAGCGGGAGAGGGGGGGCTGGATACGCAGTATTTT
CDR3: CAISGSAGEGGLDTQYF

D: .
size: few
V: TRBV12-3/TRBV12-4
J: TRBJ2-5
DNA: TGTGCCAGCAGTATAGAAGGGACCCAGTACTTC
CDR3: CASSIEGTQYF

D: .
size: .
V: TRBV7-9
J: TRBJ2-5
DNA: TGTGCCAGCACCGTGGGGTCCCAAGAGACCCAGTACTTC
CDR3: CASTVGSQETQYF

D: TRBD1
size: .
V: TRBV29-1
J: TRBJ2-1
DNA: TGCAGCGTTACCCCGACAGGGGTGCACAATGAGCAGTTCTTC
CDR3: CSVTPTGVHNEQFF

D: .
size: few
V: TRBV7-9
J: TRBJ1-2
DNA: TGTGCCAGCAGCTTAAGCCAGGCGAACTATGGCTACACCTTC
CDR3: CASSLSQANYGYTF

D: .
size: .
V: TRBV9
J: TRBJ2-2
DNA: TGTGCCAGCAGCGTCGGACCCGTCGGGGGGCTGTATTCCGGGGAGCTGTTTTTT
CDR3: CASSVGPVGGLYSGELFF

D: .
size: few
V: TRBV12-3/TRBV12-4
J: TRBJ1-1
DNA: TGTGCCAGCAGTTTGGGGAGAGTAGGGAACACTGAAGCTTTCTTT
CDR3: CASSLGRVGNTEAFF

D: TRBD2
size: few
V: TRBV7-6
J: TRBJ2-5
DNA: TGTGCCAGCAGCCGGACTAGCGGGGATGAGACCCAGTACTTC
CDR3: CASSRTSGDETQYF

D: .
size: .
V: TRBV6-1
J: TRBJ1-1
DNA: TGTGCCAGCAGTGAAGATTGGAAGAGGAACACTGAAGCTTTCTTT
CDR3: CASSEDWKRNTEAFF

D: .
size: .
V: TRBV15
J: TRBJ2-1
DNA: TGTGCCACCAGCAGAGAAGGCGAAAGCTCCTACAATGAGCAGTTCTTC
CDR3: CATSREGESSYNEQFF

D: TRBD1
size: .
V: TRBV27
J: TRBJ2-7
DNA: TGTGCCAGCAGCCCTGGTGGGACAGGGACCTACGAGCAGTACTTC
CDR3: CASSPGGTGTYEQYF

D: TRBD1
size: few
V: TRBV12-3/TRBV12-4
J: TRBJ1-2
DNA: TGTGCCAGCAGTTCGGGACAGGCAAACTATGGCTACACCTTC
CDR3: CASSSGQANYGYTF

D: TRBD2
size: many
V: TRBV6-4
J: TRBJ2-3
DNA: TGTGCCAGCAGTGCAACTAGCGGGGGCACAGATACGCAGTATTTT
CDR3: CASSATSGGTDTQYF

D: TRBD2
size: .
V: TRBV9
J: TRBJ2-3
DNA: TGTGCCAGCAGCGTATGGGGCGGGGGATCAGATACGCAGTATTTT
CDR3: CASSVWGGGSDTQYF

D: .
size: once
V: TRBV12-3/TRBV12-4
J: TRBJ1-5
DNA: TGTGCCAGCAGCGGCGGGGAGCAGCCCCAGCATTTT
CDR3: CASSGGEQPQHF

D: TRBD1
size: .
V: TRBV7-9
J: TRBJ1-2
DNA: TGTGCCAGCAGCTCAAGACAGGGGAAGCATGGCTACACCTTC
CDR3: CASSSRQGKHGYTF

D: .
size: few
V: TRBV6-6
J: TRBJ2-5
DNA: TGTGCCAGCAGTTACTCGATGCGGGGCCGAGAGACCCAGTACTTC
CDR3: CASSYSMRGRETQYF

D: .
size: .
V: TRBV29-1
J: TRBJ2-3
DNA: TGCAGCGCAACCCCCTTCTCCGTGGATACGCAGTATTTT
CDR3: CSATPFSVDTQYF

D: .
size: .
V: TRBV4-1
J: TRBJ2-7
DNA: TGCGCCAGCAGCCAAGCGAAGGGCTCCTACGAGCAGTACTTC
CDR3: CASSQAKGSYEQYF

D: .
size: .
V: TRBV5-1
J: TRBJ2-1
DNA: TGCGCCAGCAGCGCCAAAGGACAGACTTTGGATGAGCAGTTCTTC
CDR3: CASSAKGQTLDEQFF

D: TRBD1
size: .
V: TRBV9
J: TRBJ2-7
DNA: TGTGCCAGCAGCTACAGGGGTAGCTCCTACGAGCAGTACTTC
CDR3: CASSYRGSSYEQYF

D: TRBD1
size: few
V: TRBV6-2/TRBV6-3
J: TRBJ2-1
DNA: TGTGCCAGCAGTTATTGGGTAGGGGGCCCGAATTACAATGAGCAGTTCTTC
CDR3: CASSYWVGGPNYNEQFF

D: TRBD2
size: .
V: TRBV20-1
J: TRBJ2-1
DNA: TGCAGTACCGGGGGGGCAGCCAATGAGCAGTTCTTC
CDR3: CSTGGAANEQFF

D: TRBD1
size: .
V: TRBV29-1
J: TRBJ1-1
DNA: TGCAGCGATGGATTGGGGACAGGGCCCCTCGAAGCTTTCTTT
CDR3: CSDGLGTGPLEAFF

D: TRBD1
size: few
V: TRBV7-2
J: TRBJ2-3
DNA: TGTGCCAGCAGCCCCACCTGGACAGGAGGCACAGATACGCAGTATTTT
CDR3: CASSPTWTGGTDTQYF

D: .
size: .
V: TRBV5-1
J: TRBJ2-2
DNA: TGCGCCAGCCCAGGAATGAACACCGGGGAGCTGTTTTTT
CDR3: CASPGMNTGELFF

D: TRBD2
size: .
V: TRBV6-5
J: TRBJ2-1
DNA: TGTGCCAGCAGGGCGGGGGGGGCGAACAATGAGCAGTTCTTC
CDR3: CASRAGGANNEQFF

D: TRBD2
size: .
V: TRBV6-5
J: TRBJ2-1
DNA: TGTGCCAGCAGTTTTGCTAGCGGCTACAATGAGCAGTTCTTC
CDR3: CASSFASGYNEQFF

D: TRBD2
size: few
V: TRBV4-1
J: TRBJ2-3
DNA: TGCGCCAGCAGCCAGAGCGGGGGGGCTACAGATACGCAGTATTTT
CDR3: CASSQSGGATDTQYF

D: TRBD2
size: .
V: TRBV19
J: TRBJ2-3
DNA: TGTGCCAGTAGACAGACTAGCGGATACACAGATACGCAGTATTTT
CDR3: CASRQTSGYTDTQYF

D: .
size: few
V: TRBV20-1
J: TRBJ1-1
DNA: TGCAGTGCTAGACAAGACTACACTGAAGCTTTCTTT
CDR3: CSARQDYTEAFF

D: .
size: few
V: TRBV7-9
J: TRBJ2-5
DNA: TGTGCCAGCAGCTTAGTAGGCAGGGGTCGAGAGACCCAGTACTTC
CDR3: CASSLVGRGRETQYF

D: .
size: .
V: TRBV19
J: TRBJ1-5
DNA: TGTGCCAGTAGATCATATAGTCATCAGCCCCAGCATTTT
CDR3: CASRSYSHQPQHF

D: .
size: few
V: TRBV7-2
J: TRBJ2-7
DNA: TGTGCCAGCAGCCTCCTAGTCGAGCAGTACTTC
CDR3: CASSLLVEQYF

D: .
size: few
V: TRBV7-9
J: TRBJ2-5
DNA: TGTGCCAGCAGCTTAATACCGGACTCGCCCGAGGAGACCCAGTACTTC
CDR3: CASSLIPDSPEETQYF

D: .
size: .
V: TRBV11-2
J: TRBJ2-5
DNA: TGTGCCAGCAGCTTAGCCTACCAAGAGACCCAGTACTTC
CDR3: CASSLAYQETQYF

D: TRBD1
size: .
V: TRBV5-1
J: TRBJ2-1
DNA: TGCGCCAGCAGCCGTCCCGGGACAGGGTGGAATGAGCAGTTCTTC
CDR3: CASSRPGTGWNEQFF

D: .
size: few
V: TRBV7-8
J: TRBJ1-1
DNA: TGTGCCAGCAGCCAGCGGACGGCTGAGGTTGTTGGGCTGAACACTGAAGCTTTCTTT
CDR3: CASSQRTAEVVGLNTEAFF

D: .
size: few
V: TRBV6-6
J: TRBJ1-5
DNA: TGTGCCAGCAGCCCCTCGCTTGGCCCTCAGCCCCAGCATTTT
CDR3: CASSPSLGPQPQHF

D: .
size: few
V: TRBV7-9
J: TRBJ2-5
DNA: TGTGCCAGCAGCTCTAGGGGGACTGATCAAGAGACCCAGTACTTC
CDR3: CASSSRGTDQETQYF

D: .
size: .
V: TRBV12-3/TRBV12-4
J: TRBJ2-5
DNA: TGTGCCAGCAGTCTTGCCCGACTAGTTGAGACCCAGTACTTC
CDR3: CASSLARLVETQYF

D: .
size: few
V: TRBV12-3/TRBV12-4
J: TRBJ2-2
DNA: TGTGCCAGCAGTTTGGGGGCGTGGGAGCTGTTTTTT
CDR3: CASSLGAWELFF

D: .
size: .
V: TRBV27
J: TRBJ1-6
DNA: TGTGCCAGCAGTTTGGGAACTAGTTCACCCCTCCACTTT
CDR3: CASSLGTSSPLHF